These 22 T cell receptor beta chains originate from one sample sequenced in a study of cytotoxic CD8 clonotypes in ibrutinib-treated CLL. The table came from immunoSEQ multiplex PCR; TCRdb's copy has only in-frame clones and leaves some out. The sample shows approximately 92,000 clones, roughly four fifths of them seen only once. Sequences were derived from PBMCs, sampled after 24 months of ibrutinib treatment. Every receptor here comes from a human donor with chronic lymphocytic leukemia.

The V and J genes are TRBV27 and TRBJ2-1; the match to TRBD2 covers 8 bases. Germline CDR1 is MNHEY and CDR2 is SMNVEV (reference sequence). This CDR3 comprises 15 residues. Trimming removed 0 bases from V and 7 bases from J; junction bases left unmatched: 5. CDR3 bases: TGTGCCAGCAGTTTATCTATTAGCGGGATTAATGAGCAGTTCTTC. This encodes CASSLSISGINEQFF.

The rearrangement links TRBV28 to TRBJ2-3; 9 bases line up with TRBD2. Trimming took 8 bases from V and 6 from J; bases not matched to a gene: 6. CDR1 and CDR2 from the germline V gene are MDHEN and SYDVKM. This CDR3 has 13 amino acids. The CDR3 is CASGLAGADTQYF. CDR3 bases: TGTGCCAGCGGCTTAGCGGGAGCCGATACGCAGTATTTT.

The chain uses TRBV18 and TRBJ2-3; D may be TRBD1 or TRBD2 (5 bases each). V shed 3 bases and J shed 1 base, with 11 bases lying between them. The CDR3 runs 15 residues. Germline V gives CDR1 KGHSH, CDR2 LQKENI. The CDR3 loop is CASSPGTPGTDTQYF. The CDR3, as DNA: TGTGCCAGCTCACCCGGGACCCCGGGCACAGATACGCAGTATTTT.

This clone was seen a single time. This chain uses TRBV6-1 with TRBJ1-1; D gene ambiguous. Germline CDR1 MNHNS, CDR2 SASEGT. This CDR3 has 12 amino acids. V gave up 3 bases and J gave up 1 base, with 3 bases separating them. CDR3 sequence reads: CASSEGNTEAFF. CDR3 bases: TGTGCCAGCAGTGAGGGGAACACTGAAGCTTTCTTT.

CDR3 region: CASSLLGSASGRYEQYF. The CDR3 DNA reads as TGTGCCAGCAGTTTATTAGGTTCGGCTAGCGGACGCTACGAGCAGTACTTC. V gene TRBV27 combines with J gene TRBJ2-7; 7 nucleotides line up with TRBD2. CDR1 and CDR2 (germline): MNHEY, SMNVEV (reference sequence). V lost 1 base to trimming and J lost 3 bases; unmatched junction nucleotides: 12. The CDR3 consists of 17 residues.

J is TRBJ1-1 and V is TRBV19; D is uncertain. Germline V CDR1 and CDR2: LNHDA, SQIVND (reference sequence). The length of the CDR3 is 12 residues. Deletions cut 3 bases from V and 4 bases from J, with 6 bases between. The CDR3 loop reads CASSILSTEAFF. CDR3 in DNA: TGTGCCAGTAGTATCCTCAGCACTGAAGCTTTCTTT.

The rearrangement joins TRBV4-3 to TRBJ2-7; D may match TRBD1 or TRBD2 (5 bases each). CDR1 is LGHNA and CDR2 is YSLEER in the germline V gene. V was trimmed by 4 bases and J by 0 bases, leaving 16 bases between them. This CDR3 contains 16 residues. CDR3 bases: TGCGCCAGCAGCCGGAAACCGGGACCGGTCTCCTACGAGCAGTACTTC. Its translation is CASSRKPGPVSYEQYF.

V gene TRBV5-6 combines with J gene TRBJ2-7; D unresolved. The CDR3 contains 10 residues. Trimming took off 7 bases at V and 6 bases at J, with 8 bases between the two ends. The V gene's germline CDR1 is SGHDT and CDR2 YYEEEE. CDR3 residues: CASGRVEQYF. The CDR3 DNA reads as TGTGCCAGCGGTCGCGTCGAGCAGTACTTC.

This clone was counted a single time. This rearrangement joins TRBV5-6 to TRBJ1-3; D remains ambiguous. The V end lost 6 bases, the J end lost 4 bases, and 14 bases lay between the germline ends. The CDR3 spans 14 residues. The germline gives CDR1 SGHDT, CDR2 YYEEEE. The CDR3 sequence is CASTPTAGGNTIYF. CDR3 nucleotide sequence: TGTGCCAGCACCCCCACGGCCGGAGGAAACACCATATATTTT.

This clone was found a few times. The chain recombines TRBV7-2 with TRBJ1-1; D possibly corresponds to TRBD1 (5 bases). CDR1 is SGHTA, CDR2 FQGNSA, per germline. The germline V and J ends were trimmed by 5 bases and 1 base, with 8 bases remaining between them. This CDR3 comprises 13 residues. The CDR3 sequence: CASSTGANTEAFF. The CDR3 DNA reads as TGTGCCAGCAGCACCGGGGCGAACACTGAAGCTTTCTTT.

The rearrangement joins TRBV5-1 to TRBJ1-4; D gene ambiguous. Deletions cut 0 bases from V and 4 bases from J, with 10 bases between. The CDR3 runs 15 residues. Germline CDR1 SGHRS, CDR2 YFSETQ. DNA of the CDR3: TGCGCCAGCAGCTTGGGAGCAGACCTTAATGAAAAACTGTTTTTT. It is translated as CASSLGADLNEKLFF.

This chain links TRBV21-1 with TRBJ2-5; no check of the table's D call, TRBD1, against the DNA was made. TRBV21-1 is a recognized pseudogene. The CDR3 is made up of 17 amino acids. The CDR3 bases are TGTACCAGCAGCACCAGGGATCAGGGGGTCTTCAAAGAGACCCAGTACTTC. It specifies CTSSTRDQGVFKETQYF.

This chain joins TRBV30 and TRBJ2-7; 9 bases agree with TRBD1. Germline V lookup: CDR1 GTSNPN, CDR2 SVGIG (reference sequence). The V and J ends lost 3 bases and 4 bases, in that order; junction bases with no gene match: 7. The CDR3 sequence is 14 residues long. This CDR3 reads CAWRTTGQGYEQYF. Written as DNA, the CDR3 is TGTGCCTGGAGAACCACGGGACAGGGTTACGAGCAGTACTTC.

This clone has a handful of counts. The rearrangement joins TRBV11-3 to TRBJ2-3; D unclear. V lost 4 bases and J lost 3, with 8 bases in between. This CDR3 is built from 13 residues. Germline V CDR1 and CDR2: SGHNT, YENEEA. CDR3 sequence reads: CASSWVGTDTQYF. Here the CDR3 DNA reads TGTGCCAGCAGCTGGGTCGGGACAGATACGCAGTATTTT.

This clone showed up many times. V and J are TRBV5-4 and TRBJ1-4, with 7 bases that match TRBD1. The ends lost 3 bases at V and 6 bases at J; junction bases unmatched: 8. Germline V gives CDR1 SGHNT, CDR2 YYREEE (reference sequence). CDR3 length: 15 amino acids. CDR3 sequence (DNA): TGTGCCAGCAGCTCAAACAGGGGTTTGGATGAAAAACTGTTTTTT. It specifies CASSSNRGLDEKLFF.

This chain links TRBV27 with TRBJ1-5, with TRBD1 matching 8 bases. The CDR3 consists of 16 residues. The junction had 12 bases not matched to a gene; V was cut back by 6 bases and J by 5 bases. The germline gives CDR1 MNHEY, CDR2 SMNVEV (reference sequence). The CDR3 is CASSPLDRGLDQPQHF. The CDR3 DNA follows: TGTGCCAGCAGCCCACTCGACAGGGGACTGGATCAGCCCCAGCATTTT.

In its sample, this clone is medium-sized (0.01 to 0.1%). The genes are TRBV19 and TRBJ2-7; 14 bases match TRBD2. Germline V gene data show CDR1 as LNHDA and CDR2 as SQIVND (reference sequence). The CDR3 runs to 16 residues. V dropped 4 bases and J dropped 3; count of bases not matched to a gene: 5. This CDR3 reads CASSTGTSGRIYEQYF. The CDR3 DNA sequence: TGTGCCAGTAGTACCGGGACTAGCGGGAGAATCTACGAGCAGTACTTC.

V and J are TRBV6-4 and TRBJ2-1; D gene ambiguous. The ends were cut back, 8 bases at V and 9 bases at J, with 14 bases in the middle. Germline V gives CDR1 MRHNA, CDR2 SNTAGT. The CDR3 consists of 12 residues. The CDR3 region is CASRTALGEQFF. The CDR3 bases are TGTGCCAGCCGTACAGCACTCGGTGAGCAGTTCTTC.

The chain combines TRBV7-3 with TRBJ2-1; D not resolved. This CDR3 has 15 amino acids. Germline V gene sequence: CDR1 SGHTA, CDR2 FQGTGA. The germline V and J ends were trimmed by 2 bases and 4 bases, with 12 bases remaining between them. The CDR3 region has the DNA TGTGCCAGCAGCTTACTCCCCCCTTTGTACAATGAGCAGTTCTTC. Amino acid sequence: CASSLLPPLYNEQFF.

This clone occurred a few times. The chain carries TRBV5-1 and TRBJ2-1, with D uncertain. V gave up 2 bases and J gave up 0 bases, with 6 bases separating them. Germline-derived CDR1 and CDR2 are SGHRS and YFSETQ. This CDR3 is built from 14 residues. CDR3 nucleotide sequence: TGCGCCAGCAGCTTACAGAGCTCCTACAATGAGCAGTTCTTC. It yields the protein CASSLQSSYNEQFF.

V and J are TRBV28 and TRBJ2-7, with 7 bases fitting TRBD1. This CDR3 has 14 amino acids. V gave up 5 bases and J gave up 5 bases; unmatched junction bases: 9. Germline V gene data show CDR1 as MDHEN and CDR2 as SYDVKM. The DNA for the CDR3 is TGTGCCAGCAGTCTTATGACAGGGCCCCACGAGCAGTACTTC. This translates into CASSLMTGPHEQYF.

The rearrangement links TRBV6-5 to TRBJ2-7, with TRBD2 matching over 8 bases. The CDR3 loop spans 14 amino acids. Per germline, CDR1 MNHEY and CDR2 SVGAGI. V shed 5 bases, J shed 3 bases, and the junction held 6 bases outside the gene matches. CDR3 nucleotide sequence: TGTGCCAGCAGTAGAAGTAGCGGGATCTACGAGCAGTACTTC. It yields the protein CASSRSSGIYEQYF.